This T cell receptor (beta chain) was observed in a study of chemoradiotherapy in HPV16-positive cancers. V lost 8 bases and J lost 9; bases outside the gene matches: 3. Germline CDR1 MDHEN, CDR2 SYDVKM. The CDR3 is 13 amino acids. Profiling relied on immunoSEQ multiplex PCR, and the TCRdb table lists in-frame clones only, not all of them. The sample contains 25,000 to 35,000 clones, 70% to 90% of which appear only once. Sequenced here: blood, sampled from a patient who underwent chemoradiotherapy. V gene TRBV28 combines with J gene TRBJ1-6, with 11 positions matching TRBD1. This clonotype originated in a human donor with HPV-associated anogenital cancer. The CDR3 spells CASRGQGASPLHF. The CDR3 nucleotides read TGTGCCAGCCGAGGACAGGGGGCTTCACCCCTCCACTTT.